A single count supports the clone carrying this T cell receptor beta chain. The data are from a study of shared clonotypes between healthy human individuals. Study background: Per donor, three plates held CD4 naive cells, three held CD4 memory, two held CD8 naive and one held CD8 memory.

Naive-designated CD8 cells lacked CD45RO, were positively enriched for CCR7, and omitted terminally differentiated effector memory CD45RA+ cells. Produced via immunoSEQ multiplex PCR; TCRdb's table is partial and in-frame only. The table shows fewer than 800,000 clones, with 92% occurring only once. What was sequenced was naive CD8+ T cells sorted from blood. This TCR derives from a man aged 25-45 years in good health.

The CDR3 spells CASTGIAGASDTGELFF. The CDR3 nucleotides read TGTGCCTCTACAGGGATTGCGGGAGCAAGCGACACCGGGGAGCTGTTTTTT. This chain uses TRBV10-3 with TRBJ2-2; tentatively, D is TRBD2 (7 bases). The CDR3 totals 17 residues. V shed 11 bases and J shed 3 bases, with 25 bases lying between them. Germline loops: CDR1 ENHRY, CDR2 SYGVKD.